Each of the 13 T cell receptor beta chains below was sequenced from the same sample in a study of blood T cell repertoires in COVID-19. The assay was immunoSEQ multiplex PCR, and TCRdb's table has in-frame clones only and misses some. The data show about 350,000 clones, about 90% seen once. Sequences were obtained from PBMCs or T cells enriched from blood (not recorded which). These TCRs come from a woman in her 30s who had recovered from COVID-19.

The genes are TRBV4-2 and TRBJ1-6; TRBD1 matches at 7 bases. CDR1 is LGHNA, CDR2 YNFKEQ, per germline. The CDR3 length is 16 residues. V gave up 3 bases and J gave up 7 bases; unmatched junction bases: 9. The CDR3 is CASSHLLTGENSPLHF. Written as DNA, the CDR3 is TGTGCCAGCAGCCATCTCCTTACAGGGGAAAATTCACCCCTCCACTTT.

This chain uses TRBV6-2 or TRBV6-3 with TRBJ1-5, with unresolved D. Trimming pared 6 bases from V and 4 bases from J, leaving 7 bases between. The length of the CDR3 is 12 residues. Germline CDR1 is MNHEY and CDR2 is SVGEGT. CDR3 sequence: CASSLRNQPQHF. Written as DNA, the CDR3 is TGTGCCAGCAGCCTCAGGAATCAGCCCCAGCATTTT.

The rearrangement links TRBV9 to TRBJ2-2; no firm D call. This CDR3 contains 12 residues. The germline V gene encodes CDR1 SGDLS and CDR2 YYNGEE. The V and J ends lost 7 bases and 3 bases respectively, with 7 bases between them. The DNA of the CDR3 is TGTGCCAGCTCCCGCGACACCGGGGAGCTGTTTTTT. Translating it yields CASSRDTGELFF.

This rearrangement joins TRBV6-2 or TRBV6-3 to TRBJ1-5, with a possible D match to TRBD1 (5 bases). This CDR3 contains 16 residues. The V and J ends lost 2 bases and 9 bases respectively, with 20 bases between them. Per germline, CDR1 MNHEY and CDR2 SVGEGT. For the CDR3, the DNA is TGTGCCAGCAGTTACAATAGGGCGGGACTGGGGAGGCCCCAGCATTTT. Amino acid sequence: CASSYNRAGLGRPQHF.

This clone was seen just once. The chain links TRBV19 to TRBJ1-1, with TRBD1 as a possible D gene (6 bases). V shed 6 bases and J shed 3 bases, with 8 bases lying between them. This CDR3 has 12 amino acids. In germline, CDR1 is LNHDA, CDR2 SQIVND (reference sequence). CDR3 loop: CASSRGYTEAFF. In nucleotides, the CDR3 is TGTGCCAGTAGCAGGGGTTACACTGAAGCTTTCTTT.

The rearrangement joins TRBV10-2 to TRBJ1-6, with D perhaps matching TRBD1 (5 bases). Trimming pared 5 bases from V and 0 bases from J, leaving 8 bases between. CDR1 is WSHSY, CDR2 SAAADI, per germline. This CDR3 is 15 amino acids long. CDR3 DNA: TGCGCCAGCAGTACAGGAAGCTCCTATAATTCACCCCTCCACTTT. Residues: CASSTGSSYNSPLHF.

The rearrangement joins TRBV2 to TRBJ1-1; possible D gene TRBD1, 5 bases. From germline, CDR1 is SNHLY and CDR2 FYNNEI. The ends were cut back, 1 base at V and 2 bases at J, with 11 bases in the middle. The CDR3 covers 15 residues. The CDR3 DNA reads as TGTGCCAGCAGTGAAGAATCCGGGGGTAACACTGAAGCTTTCTTT. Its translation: CASSEESGGNTEAFF.

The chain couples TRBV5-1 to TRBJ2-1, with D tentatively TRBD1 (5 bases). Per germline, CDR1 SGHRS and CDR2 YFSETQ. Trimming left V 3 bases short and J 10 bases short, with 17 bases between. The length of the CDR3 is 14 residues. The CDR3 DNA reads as TGCGCCAGCAGCTCGAGCCTAAGAGGACACGAGCAGTTCTTC. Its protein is CASSSSLRGHEQFF.

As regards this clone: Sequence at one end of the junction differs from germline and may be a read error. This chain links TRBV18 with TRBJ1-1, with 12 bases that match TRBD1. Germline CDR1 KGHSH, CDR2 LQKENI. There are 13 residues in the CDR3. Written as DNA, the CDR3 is TGTGCCAGCTCCGGGACAGGGGGCCGCCGGGTTCATTTT. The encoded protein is CASSGTGGRRVHF.

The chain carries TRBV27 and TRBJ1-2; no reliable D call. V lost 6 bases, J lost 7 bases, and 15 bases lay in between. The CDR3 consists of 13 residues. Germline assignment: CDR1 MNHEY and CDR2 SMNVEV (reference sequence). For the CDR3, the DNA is TGTGCCAGCAGCTATATCCCGGGGTCTGGCTACACCTTC. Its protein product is CASSYIPGSGYTF.

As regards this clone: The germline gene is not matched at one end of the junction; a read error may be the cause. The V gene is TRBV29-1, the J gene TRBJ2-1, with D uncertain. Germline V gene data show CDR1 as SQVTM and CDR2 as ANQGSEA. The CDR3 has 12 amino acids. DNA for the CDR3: TGCAGCGTCGAAGACTTAAGGCAGGCGCCGTTCTTC. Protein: CSVEDLRQAPFF.

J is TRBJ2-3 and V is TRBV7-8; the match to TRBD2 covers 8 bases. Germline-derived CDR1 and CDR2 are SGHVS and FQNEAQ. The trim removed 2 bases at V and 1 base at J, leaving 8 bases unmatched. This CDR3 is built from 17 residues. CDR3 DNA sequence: TGTGCCAGCAGCTTATCTTCCGGGGGGGAACGCACAGATACGCAGTATTTT. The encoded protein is CASSLSSGGERTDTQYF. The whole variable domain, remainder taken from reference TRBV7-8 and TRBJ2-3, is GAGVSQSPRYKVAKRGQDVALRCDPISGHVSLFWYQQALGQGPEFLTYFQNEAQLDKSGLPSDRFFAERPEGSVSTLKIQRTQQEDSAVYLCASSLSSGGERTDTQYFGPGTRLTVL.

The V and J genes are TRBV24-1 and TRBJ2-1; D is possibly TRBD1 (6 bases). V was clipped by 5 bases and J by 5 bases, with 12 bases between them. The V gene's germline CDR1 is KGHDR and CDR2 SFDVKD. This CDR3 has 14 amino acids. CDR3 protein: CATSGSGVNNEQFF. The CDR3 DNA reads TGTGCCACCAGTGGTTCAGGGGTGAACAATGAGCAGTTCTTC.